This T cell receptor (beta chain) was sequenced for a study of CD8+ T cells in alopecia areata. Isolated RNA was reverse transcribed into cDNA used as the sequencing template. The repertoire was sequenced with immunoSEQ multiplex PCR; TCRdb's copy has only in-frame clones and lacks some. The sample yields roughly 100,000 clones, around 50% seen once. Both CD4+ and CD8+ T cells were separated by sorting PBMCs. Study results and caveats: Possibly because of HLA-related factors, TCR sharing was less clear across patients than in mice. Scalp repertoires also include resident alphabeta T cells from normal skin. The study found higher clonality in lesional than normal scalp, especially in alopecia totalis/universalis.

Points on this clone: Its antigen is as yet unknown.

This CDR3 is 13 amino acids long. The germline V gene encodes CDR1 SGHTA and CDR2 FQGNSA. Trimming stripped 2 bases from V and 11 bases from J, with 15 bases between. This clonotype originated in a human donor in good health. Material for sequencing was CD4+ T cells sorted from blood. The chain joins TRBV7-2 to TRBJ1-1; tentatively, D is TRBD1 (5 bases). CDR3 amino acids: CASSLPGRTNAFF. CDR3 DNA: TGTGCCAGCAGCTTACCAGGGAGGACGAATGCTTTCTTT.